Described below is a single T cell receptor beta chain sequence and its context. Sequencing was performed with immunoSEQ multiplex PCR; in TCRdb, only in-frame clones are kept and a portion is missing. The sample lists tens of thousands of clones; under 95% were seen once. The data stem from a study of T cell changes during pregnancy in multiple sclerosis. The trim removed 5 bases at V and 8 bases at J, leaving 9 bases unmatched. The CDR3 has 14 amino acids. Germline loops: CDR1 SGHTA, CDR2 FQGNSA. V is TRBV7-2 and J is TRBJ1-2; TRBD1 matches 9 bases. The sequence was collected from a female donor in good health, enrolled as a control in a pregnancy study. This specimen was CD4+ T cells from peripheral blood mononuclear cells, taken in the second trimester of pregnancy. The chain's CDR3 is CASSPAGQGRGYTF. CDR3 coding DNA: TGTGCCAGCAGCCCGGCGGGACAGGGCAGAGGCTACACCTTC.